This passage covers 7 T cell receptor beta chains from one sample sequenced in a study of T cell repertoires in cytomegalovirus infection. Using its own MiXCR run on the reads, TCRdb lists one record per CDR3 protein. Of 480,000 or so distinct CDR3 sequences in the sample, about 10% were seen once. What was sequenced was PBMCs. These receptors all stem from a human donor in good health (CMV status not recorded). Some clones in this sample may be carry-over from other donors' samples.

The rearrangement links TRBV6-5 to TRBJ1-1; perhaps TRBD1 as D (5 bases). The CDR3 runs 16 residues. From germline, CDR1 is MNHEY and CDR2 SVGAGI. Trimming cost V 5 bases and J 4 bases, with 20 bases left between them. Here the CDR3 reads CASSGGGEGRGTEAFF. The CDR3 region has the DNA TGTGCCAGCAGTGGGGGGGGGGAGGGCCGGGGCACTGAAGCTTTCTTT.

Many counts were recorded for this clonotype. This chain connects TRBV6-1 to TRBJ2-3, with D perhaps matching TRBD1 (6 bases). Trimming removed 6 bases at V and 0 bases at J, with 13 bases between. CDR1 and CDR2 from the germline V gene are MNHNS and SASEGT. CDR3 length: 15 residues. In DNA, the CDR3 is TGTGCCAGCAGCGAGACAGGCTTTAGCACAGATACGCAGTATTTT. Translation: CASSETGFSTDTQYF.

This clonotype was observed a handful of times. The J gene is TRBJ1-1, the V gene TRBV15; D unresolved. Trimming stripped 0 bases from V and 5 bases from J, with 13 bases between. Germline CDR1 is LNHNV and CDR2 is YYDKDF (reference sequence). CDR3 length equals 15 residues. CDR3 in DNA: TGTGCCACCAGCAGAGATACCGGGTTTAGGACTGAAGCTTTCTTT. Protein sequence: CATSRDTGFRTEAFF.

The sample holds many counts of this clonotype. DNA for the CDR3: TGTGCCAGTGGCGTCGGTCGCGGGCTACTGGGAAGTTCGGCAGATACGCAGTATTTT. It translates to CASGVGRGLLGSSADTQYF. The chain recombines TRBV19 with TRBJ2-3; TRBD2 might be the D (5 bases). Germline V gene sequence: CDR1 LNHDA, CDR2 SQIVND (reference sequence). This CDR3 comprises 19 residues. Trimming cost V 8 bases and J 4 bases, with 31 bases left between them.

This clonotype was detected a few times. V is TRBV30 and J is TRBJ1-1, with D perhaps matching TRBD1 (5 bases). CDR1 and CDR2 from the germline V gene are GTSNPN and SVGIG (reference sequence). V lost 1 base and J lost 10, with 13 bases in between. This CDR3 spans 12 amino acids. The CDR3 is CAWSAGSLIAFF. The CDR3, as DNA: TGTGCCTGGAGTGCAGGGTCCCTGATAGCTTTCTTT.

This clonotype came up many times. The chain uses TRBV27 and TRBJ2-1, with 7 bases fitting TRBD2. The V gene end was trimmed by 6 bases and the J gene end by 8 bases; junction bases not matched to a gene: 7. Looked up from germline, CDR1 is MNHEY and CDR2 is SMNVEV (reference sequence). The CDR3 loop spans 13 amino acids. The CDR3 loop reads CASSWGGGYEQFF. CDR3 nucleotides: TGTGCCAGCAGCTGGGGGGGAGGCTATGAGCAGTTCTTC.

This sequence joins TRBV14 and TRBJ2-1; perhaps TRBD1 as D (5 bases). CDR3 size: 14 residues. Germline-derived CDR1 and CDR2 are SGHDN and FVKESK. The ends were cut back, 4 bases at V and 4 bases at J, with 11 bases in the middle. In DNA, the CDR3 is TGTGCCAGCAGCCGGGGCGGCCATTACAATGAGCAGTTCTTC. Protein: CASSRGGHYNEQFF.